Following are 30 T cell receptor beta chains from one sample sequenced in a study of T-cell reconstitution after alpha-beta-depleted transplantation in children (TCRdb year 2016). The library was prepared using PCR. The sequencer listed for this sample is Illumina HiSeq 2500. TCR libraries were prepared with molecular barcoding, using unique molecular identifiers to normalize TCRbeta repertoire quantification. The public reads were quality trimmed at Q25 with fastp and then assembled into clones with MiXCR by TCRdb, keeping productive beta chains. When rows share a CDR3 protein, they turn into one entry using the most common DNA and genes. The sample table lists 6,500 to 9,000 distinct CDR3 sequences, 25% to 30% of them with a count of one. Approximately 2.2% of the sample comes from the top ten. This sample's time point label indicates: day 60 (about 2 months) after transplantation. Explained via the paper, the treatment or condition label denotes: allogeneic hematopoietic cell transplantation with graft depleted of TCRalphabeta T cells and CD19 B cells.

Sequencing used peripheral blood, obtained 60 days after TCRalphabeta/CD19-depleted stem cell transplant. Receptor source: a boy in the first two years of life who had a stem cell transplant for SCID, so the T cells may come from the graft donor.

This clonotype counts as medium-sized. The CDR3 DNA reads TGTGCCAGCAGTTACAAGGCCTCCTACGAGCAGTACTTC. Amino acids: CASSYKASYEQYF. The V call is TRBV6-6, the J call TRBJ2-7; no firm D call. Germline V CDR1 and CDR2: MNHNY, SVGAGI (reference sequence). V was trimmed by 2 bases and J by 0 bases, leaving 5 bases between them. This CDR3 is 13 amino acids long.

This clonotype qualifies as medium-sized. The CDR3: CASSYYALARNTGELFF. Here the CDR3 DNA reads TGTGCCAGCAGTTACTATGCCCTAGCGAGGAACACCGGGGAGCTGTTTTTT. This sequence joins TRBV6-5 and TRBJ2-2, with D perhaps matching TRBD2 (6 bases). The germline V gene encodes CDR1 MNHEY and CDR2 SVGAGI. The CDR3 is 17 residues long. V was cut by 1 base and J by 1 base, with 13 bases left in between.

This clonotype appeared a single time. The chain carries TRBV20-1 and TRBJ2-1; tentative D call: TRBD1 (7 bases). Germline V CDR1 and CDR2: DFQATT, SNEGSKA (reference sequence). The CDR3 is made up of 12 amino acids. V gave up 7 bases and J gave up 3 bases, with 10 bases separating them. The CDR3 nucleotides are TGCAGTGGACAGGGAGGCTACAATGAGCAGTTCTTC. As protein: CSGQGGYNEQFF.

This clonotype has a count of ten or more. The chain links TRBV5-6 to TRBJ1-2; D is perhaps TRBD1 (5 bases). Between the trimmed V and J ends, which lost 0 bases and 6 bases, there was a span of 15 bases. The CDR3 totals 15 residues. CDR1 and CDR2 from the germline V gene are SGHDT and YYEEEE. CDR3: CASSLVGLLRDGYTF. The CDR3 DNA follows: TGTGCCAGCAGCTTGGTGGGACTTCTCAGAGATGGCTACACCTTC.

The CDR3 sequence is CASSETANYGYTF. CDR3 sequence (DNA): TGCGCCAGCAGCGAGACCGCTAACTATGGCTACACCTTC. The V gene is TRBV5-1, the J gene TRBJ1-2; D not certain. The ends were cut back, 4 bases at V and 0 bases at J, with 7 bases in the middle. Germline assignment: CDR1 SGHRS and CDR2 YFSETQ. The CDR3 is made up of 13 amino acids.

The table lists this clonotype with a few counts. The CDR3 nucleotides read TGCGCCAGCAGCCAGGGGCTCGACAGGGGGCTTTACGAGCAGTACTTC. Amino acids: CASSQGLDRGLYEQYF. The chain couples TRBV4-1 to TRBJ2-7; TRBD1 matches at 10 bases. CDR1 and CDR2 (germline): MGHRA, YSYEKL. The CDR3 runs to 16 residues. Germline trimming cut 3 bases from V and 4 bases from J; bases unmatched to any gene: 9.

Ten or more counts support this clonotype. V is TRBV5-8 and J is TRBJ2-5; possibly TRBD1 or TRBD2 for D (5 bases each). Per germline, CDR1 SGHTS and CDR2 YDEGEE. V gave up 4 bases and J gave up 8 bases, with 21 bases separating them. The CDR3 is made up of 15 amino acids. The CDR3 protein is CASSTPGTPSITQYF. CDR3 DNA: TGTGCCAGCAGCACCCCCGGGACGCCCAGTATAACCCAGTACTTC. Full variable domain (remainder filled in from reference TRBV5-8 and TRBJ2-5): EAGVTQSPTHLIKTRGQQATLRCSPISGHTSVYWYQQALGLGLQFLLWYDEGEERNRGNFPPRFSGRQFPNYSSELNVNALELEDSALYLCASSTPGTPSITQYFGPGTRLLVL.

The chain carries TRBV11-2 and TRBJ2-1; D is uncertain. Germline-derived CDR1 and CDR2 are SGHAT and FQNNGV. CDR3 size: 13 residues. Deletions cut 3 bases from V and 6 bases from J, with 9 bases between. CDR3 coding DNA: TGTGCCAGCAGCTTCACATGGGGCAATGAGCAGTTCTTC. As protein: CASSFTWGNEQFF.

By share, this clonotype ranks as medium-sized. The chain recombines TRBV18 with TRBJ1-2; a weak D match, TRBD1 (6 bases). V lost 3 bases to trimming and J lost 0 bases, with 11 bases between them. This CDR3 region has 15 residues. Germline V gene lookup returns CDR1 KGHSH and CDR2 LQKENI. The chain's CDR3 is CASSPIRGANYGYTF. The CDR3 nucleotides read TGTGCCAGCTCACCGATCAGGGGTGCTAACTATGGCTACACCTTC.

This clonotype was detected a few times. This rearrangement joins TRBV10-1 to TRBJ2-7; tentative D call: TRBD1 (6 bases). The CDR3 loop spans 13 amino acids. In germline, CDR1 is WNHNN, CDR2 SYGVQD (reference sequence). Deletions cut 6 bases from V and 7 bases from J, with 16 bases between. The CDR3: CASRKDRTGEQYF. The CDR3 region has the DNA TGCGCCAGCAGGAAGGACCGAACAGGGGAGCAGTACTTC.

This chain uses TRBV10-3 with TRBJ2-1, with D possibly matching TRBD2 (6 bases). Germline lookup yields CDR1 ENHRY and CDR2 SYGVKD. The CDR3 spans 15 residues. V lost 6 bases and J 7 bases, leaving 19 bases between the germline ends. The CDR3, as DNA: TGTGCCATCAGGGGACTGGGGACGGAGGAAAATGAGCAGTTCTTC. Its protein product is CAIRGLGTEENEQFF.

This clonotype came up once. The V gene is TRBV3-1, the J gene TRBJ2-1, with D perhaps given as TRBD1 or TRBD2 (5 bases each). Germline-derived CDR1 and CDR2 are LGHDT and YNNKEL (reference sequence). V lost 3 bases and J lost 1, with 16 bases in between. The CDR3 is 17 amino acids. The CDR3 region has the DNA TGTGCCAGCAGCCAGCAGGGCCAGCGGACATCCTACAATGAGCAGTTCTTC. This codes for CASSQQGQRTSYNEQFF.

This clonotype appeared a few times. This sequence joins TRBV28 and TRBJ2-7; D is perhaps TRBD1 or TRBD2 (5 bases each). The germline V gene encodes CDR1 MDHEN and CDR2 SYDVKM. CDR3 length: 13 residues. V gave up 3 bases and J gave up 7 bases, with 13 bases separating them. The CDR3 loop is CASSFAGSGEQYF. The CDR3 DNA sequence: TGTGCCAGCAGTTTCGCAGGGTCGGGGGAGCAGTACTTC.

This clonotype ranks as large. CDR3 loop: CASSLMGSEQYF. The CDR3 nucleotides are TGTGCCAGCAGCCTTATGGGTTCCGAGCAGTACTTC. The chain joins TRBV12-3 or TRBV12-4 to TRBJ2-7; D remains unclear. The CDR3 runs 12 residues. V was cut by 6 bases and J by 6 bases, with 12 bases left in between.

This clonotype was recorded at least ten times. The rearrangement joins TRBV4-2 to TRBJ2-4, with a weak D call TRBD2 (6 bases). The CDR3 runs 16 residues. Looked up from germline, CDR1 is LGHNA and CDR2 is YNFKEQ. The V gene lost 0 bases and the J gene lost 2 bases, with 11 bases spanning the gap. The chain's CDR3 is CASSQDPGRSKNIQYF. The CDR3 nucleotides read TGTGCCAGCAGCCAAGATCCGGGGAGGTCCAAAAACATTCAGTACTTC.

The table lists this clonotype with many counts. This chain joins TRBV12-3 or TRBV12-4 and TRBJ2-1; D is unclear. The CDR3 contains 16 residues. Trimming took off 1 base at V and 3 bases at J, with 13 bases between the two ends. The chain's CDR3 is CASSLGGRNHYNEQFF. The DNA for the CDR3 is TGTGCCAGCAGTTTAGGAGGTAGAAACCACTACAATGAGCAGTTCTTC.

A remark on this clonotype: The junction and the germline gene differ at one end; a read error may be behind it. The V and J genes are TRBV7-7 and TRBJ2-7, with 8 bases fitting TRBD1. Germline CDR1 SSHAT, CDR2 FNYEAQ (reference sequence). The CDR3 length is 15 residues. The CDR3 here is CASSWGQESSYEQYF. CDR3 bases: TGTGCTAGCAGCTGGGGACAGGAGAGCTCCTACGAGCAGTACTTC.

The chain couples TRBV5-4 to TRBJ2-7, with D perhaps TRBD1 or TRBD2 (5 bases each). V lost 2 bases to trimming and J lost 4 bases, with 19 bases between them. This CDR3 is 16 amino acids long. Germline V lookup: CDR1 SGHNT, CDR2 YYREEE (reference sequence). CDR3 DNA: TGTGCCAGCAGCTTTGTTATCGGGACCTTAAGTTACGAGCAGTACTTC. Encoded protein: CASSFVIGTLSYEQYF.

The chain joins TRBV5-1 to TRBJ2-7; 7 nucleotides align to TRBD1. The V gene end was trimmed by 0 bases and the J gene end by 1 base; junction bases not matched to a gene: 4. This CDR3 contains 15 residues. Germline V gene lookup returns CDR1 SGHRS and CDR2 YFSETQ. DNA for the CDR3: TGCGCCAGCAGCTTGGGTGCAGGGGGATCCTACGAGCAGTACTTC. Translated, it gives CASSLGAGGSYEQYF. Together with reference TRBV5-1 and TRBJ2-7, the CDR3 gives the full variable domain: KAGVTQTPRYLIKTRGQQVTLSCSPISGHRSVSWYQQTPGQGLQFLFEYFSETQRNKGNFPGRFSGRQFSNSRSEMNVSTLELGDSALYLCASSLGAGGSYEQYFGPGTRLTVT.

This clonotype rates as medium-sized (0.01 to 0.1%). This chain's CDR3 is CASSGTVKGTSYEQYF. In DNA, the CDR3 is TGCGCCAGCAGCGGAACAGTCAAGGGCACCTCCTACGAGCAGTACTTC. The chain combines TRBV5-1 with TRBJ2-7; the D is unclear. The V end lost 4 bases, the J end lost 0 bases, and 17 bases lay between the germline ends. The germline gives CDR1 SGHRS, CDR2 YFSETQ. The CDR3 spans 16 residues. The full variable domain, rest sourced from reference TRBV5-1 and TRBJ2-7, is KAGVTQTPRYLIKTRGQQVTLSCSPISGHRSVSWYQQTPGQGLQFLFEYFSETQRNKGNFPGRFSGRQFSNSRSEMNVSTLELGDSALYLCASSGTVKGTSYEQYFGPGTRLTVT.

This clonotype is deemed medium-sized. The chain has TRBV5-8 and TRBJ2-7, with no clear D. The CDR3 extends over 18 amino acids. The germline V gene has CDR1 SGHTS and CDR2 YDEGEE. Deletions cut 7 bases from V and 2 bases from J, with 28 bases between. The DNA of the CDR3 is TGTGCCAGCCTACCGAGGCTTCACCTCCCCACTGAGACCTACGAGCAGTACTTC. Amino acid sequence: CASLPRLHLPTETYEQYF.

By frequency in the sample, this clonotype is medium-sized. This chain connects TRBV14 to TRBJ1-1, with D hard to call. The CDR3 covers 14 residues. Trimming took off 6 bases at V and 5 bases at J, with 16 bases between the two ends. The V gene's germline CDR1 is SGHDN and CDR2 FVKESK. CDR3 residues: CASSSGRKNTEAFF. CDR3 in DNA: TGTGCCAGCAGTTCGGGCAGGAAGAATACTGAAGCTTTCTTT.

In its sample, this clonotype is medium-sized. This sequence joins TRBV27 and TRBJ2-1; D may match TRBD1 or TRBD2 (6 bases each). The CDR3 is made up of 13 amino acids. Germline lookup yields CDR1 MNHEY and CDR2 SMNVEV (reference sequence). The V end lost 7 bases, the J end lost 8 bases, and 15 bases lay between the germline ends. The CDR3 DNA follows: TGTGCCAGCACTCTGGGGGGCCCGGATGAGCAGTTCTTC. This translates into CASTLGGPDEQFF.

This clonotype rates as medium-sized. The V gene is TRBV18, the J gene TRBJ2-1, with a possible D match to TRBD1 (6 bases). CDR3 size: 15 residues. The germline gives CDR1 KGHSH, CDR2 LQKENI. V was pared by 5 bases and J by 6 bases, with 17 bases between. The CDR3 is CASSSARVGGNEQFF. The CDR3 DNA sequence: TGTGCCAGCTCATCAGCGCGGGTAGGGGGCAATGAGCAGTTCTTC.

By proportion, this clonotype is medium-sized. V usage is TRBV10-3 and J usage is TRBJ1-1, with D perhaps TRBD1 (5 bases). Germline CDR1 reads ENHRY; CDR2 reads SYGVKD. The germline V and J ends were trimmed by 6 bases and 1 base, with 15 bases remaining between them. The CDR3 has 15 residues. In DNA form, the CDR3 reads TGTGCCATCAGCGCCCTCCACGGGGCGAACACTGAAGCTTTCTTT. Encoded protein: CAISALHGANTEAFF.

This clonotype appeared many times. The gene calls are TRBV2 and TRBJ2-2; D possibly uses TRBD1 or TRBD2 (5 bases each). The CDR3 runs 13 residues. Between the trimmed V and J ends, which lost 2 bases and 6 bases, there was a span of 7 bases. The germline V gene has CDR1 SNHLY and CDR2 FYNNEI. CDR3 in amino acids: CASSELGAGELFF. The CDR3 nucleotides read TGTGCCAGCAGTGAATTGGGGGCCGGGGAGCTGTTTTTT.

The chain links TRBV3-1 to TRBJ2-1; maybe TRBD1 (5 bases). Trimming left V 4 bases short and J 12 bases short, with 10 bases between. The CDR3 has 11 residues. Per the germline V gene, CDR1 is LGHDT and CDR2 is YNNKEL (reference sequence). CDR3 residues: CASSPGIVQFF. CDR3 DNA: TGTGCCAGCAGCCCAGGGATCGTGCAGTTCTTC.

V gene TRBV5-1 combines with J gene TRBJ2-1; 7 bases are a match to TRBD1. With 4 bases clipped from V and 5 bases from J, the junction kept 3 bases outside the gene matches. The CDR3 sequence is 13 residues long. Germline V gene sequence: CDR1 SGHRS, CDR2 YFSETQ. The CDR3 DNA sequence: TGCGCCAGCAGCCCGGGACAGCACAATGAGCAGTTCTTC. As protein: CASSPGQHNEQFF.

This clonotype was seen repeatedly, ten times or more. The V call is TRBV18, the J call TRBJ1-2; tentative D call: TRBD1 (5 bases). The CDR3 extends over 17 amino acids. The germline CDR1 and CDR2 sequences are KGHSH and LQKENI. V was shortened by 2 bases and J by 7 bases, with 23 bases between the two germline ends. The CDR3 loop reads CASSPAVWGTVSSGYTF. DNA for the CDR3: TGTGCCAGCTCACCAGCAGTTTGGGGGACCGTGAGCAGTGGCTACACCTTC.

This rearrangement joins TRBV7-2 to TRBJ2-2, with D unclear. CDR3 length: 16 amino acids. V was trimmed by 2 bases and J by 6 bases, leaving 16 bases between them. The germline CDR1 and CDR2 sequences are SGHTA and FQGNSA. CDR3 sequence reads: CASSLNPRIRAGELFF. The CDR3, as DNA: TGTGCCAGCAGCTTAAATCCTAGGATTCGCGCCGGGGAGCTGTTTTTT.